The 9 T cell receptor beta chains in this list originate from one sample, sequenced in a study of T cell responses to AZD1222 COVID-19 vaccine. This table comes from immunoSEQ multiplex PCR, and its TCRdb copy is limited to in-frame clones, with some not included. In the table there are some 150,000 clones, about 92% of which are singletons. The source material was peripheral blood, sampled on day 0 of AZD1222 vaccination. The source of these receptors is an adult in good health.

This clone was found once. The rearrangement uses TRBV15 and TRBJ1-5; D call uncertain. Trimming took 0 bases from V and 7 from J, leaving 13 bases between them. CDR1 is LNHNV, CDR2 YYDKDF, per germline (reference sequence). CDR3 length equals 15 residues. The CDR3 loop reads CATSRDRGRRQPQHF. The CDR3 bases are TGTGCCACCAGCAGAGATCGAGGACGGAGGCAGCCCCAGCATTTT.

DNA of the CDR3: TGTGCCAGTAGAAGGCAGGGGGCATTTGGAAACACCATATATTTT. This translates into CASRRQGAFGNTIYF. This sequence joins TRBV19 and TRBJ1-3, with TRBD1 identical over 8 bases. The CDR3 contains 15 residues. With 6 bases clipped from V and 3 bases from J, the junction kept 7 bases outside the gene matches. Germline CDR1 reads LNHDA; CDR2 reads SQIVND (reference sequence).

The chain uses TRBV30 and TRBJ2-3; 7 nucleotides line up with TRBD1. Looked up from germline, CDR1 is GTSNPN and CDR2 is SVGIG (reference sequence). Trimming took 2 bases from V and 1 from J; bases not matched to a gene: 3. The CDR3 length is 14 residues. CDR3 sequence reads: CAWSPGQGTDTQYF. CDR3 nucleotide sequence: TGTGCCTGGAGTCCCGGACAGGGCACAGATACGCAGTATTTT.

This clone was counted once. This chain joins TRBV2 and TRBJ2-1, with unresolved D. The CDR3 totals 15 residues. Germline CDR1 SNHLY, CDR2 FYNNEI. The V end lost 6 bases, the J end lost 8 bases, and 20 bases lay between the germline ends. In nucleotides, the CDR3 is TGTGCCAGCAGGAAAGAGAGGAGCCCCCAGCATGAGCAGTTCTTC. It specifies CASRKERSPQHEQFF.

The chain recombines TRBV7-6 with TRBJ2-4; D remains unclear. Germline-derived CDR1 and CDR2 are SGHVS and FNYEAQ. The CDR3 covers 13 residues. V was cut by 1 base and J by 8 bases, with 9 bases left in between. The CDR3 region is CASSLERLDIQYF. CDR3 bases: TGTGCCAGCAGCTTAGAAAGACTGGACATTCAGTACTTC.

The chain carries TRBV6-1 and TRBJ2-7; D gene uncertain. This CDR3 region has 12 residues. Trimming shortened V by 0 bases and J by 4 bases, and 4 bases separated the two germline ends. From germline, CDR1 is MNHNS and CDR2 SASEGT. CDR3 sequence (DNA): TGTGCCAGCAGTGAAGCCGGTTACGAGCAGTACTTC. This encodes CASSEAGYEQYF.

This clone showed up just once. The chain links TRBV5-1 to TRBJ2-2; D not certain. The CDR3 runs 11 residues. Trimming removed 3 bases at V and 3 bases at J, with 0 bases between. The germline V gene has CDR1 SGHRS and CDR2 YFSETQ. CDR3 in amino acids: CASSYTGELFF. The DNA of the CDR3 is TGCGCCAGCAGCTACACCGGGGAGCTGTTTTTT.

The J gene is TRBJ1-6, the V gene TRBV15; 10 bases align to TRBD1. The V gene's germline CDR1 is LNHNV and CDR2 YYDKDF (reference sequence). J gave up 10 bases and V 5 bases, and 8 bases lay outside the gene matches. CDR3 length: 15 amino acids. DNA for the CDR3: TGTGCCACCAGCCCGATGGACAGGGGGGCATCACCCCTCCACTTT. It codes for CATSPMDRGASPLHF.

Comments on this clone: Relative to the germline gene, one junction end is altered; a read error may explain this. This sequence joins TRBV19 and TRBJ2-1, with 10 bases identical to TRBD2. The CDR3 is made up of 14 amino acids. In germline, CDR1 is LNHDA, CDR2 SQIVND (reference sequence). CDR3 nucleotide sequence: TGTGCCAGTTCACTAGCGGGGCTCTACACTGAGCAGTTCTTC. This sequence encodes CASSLAGLYTEQFF.